A selection of T cell receptor beta chains follows, all from one sample in a study of T-cell memory formation after mild COVID-19. MiXCR was run by TCRdb on the 5' RACE reads, yielding one entry per CDR3 protein. The table shows 120,000 or so distinct CDR3 sequences, with around a sixth occurring only once. Specimen: PBMCs or a T cell subset sorted from them (not recorded which). The origin of the receptors is an adult woman who had mild COVID-19 (a few samples of this study predate the infection). Cell type and time point are not known. CDR3s include the opening cysteine and the closing phenylalanine or tryptophan. Fields, in order: J gene, clone size, D gene, V gene, CDR3 protein, CDR3 DNA. A D gene is named only where the DNA matches it firmly. Rows may omit the clone size; those that give it use once, few, many or a size class.

>TRBJ2-2|many|-|TRBV24-1
CATSETGSTGELFF
TGTGCCACCAGTGAAACAGGGTCCACCGGGGAGCTGTTTTTT
>TRBJ2-1|-|-|TRBV6-5
CASSYRREQFF
TGTGCCAGCAGTTACCGGCGGGAGCAGTTCTTC
>TRBJ2-7|-|TRBD1|TRBV9
CASSGGTGISYEQYF
TGTGCCAGCAGCGGCGGGACAGGGATCTCCTACGAGCAGTACTTC
>TRBJ2-5|-|TRBD2|TRBV13
CASSLVSAGDPPRAQYF
TGTGCCAGCAGCTTAGTATCGGCGGGAGATCCCCCTAGGGCCCAGTACTTC
>TRBJ2-3|few|TRBD1|TRBV13
CASSPEQGANTDTQYF
TGTGCCAGCAGTCCCGAACAGGGGGCCAACACAGATACGCAGTATTTT
>TRBJ1-5|-|-|TRBV20-1
CSARPPGLSNQPQHF
TGCAGTGCTAGACCGCCAGGATTGAGCAATCAGCCCCAGCATTTT
>TRBJ2-7|few|-|TRBV5-6
CASSLGARLGEQYF
TGTGCCAGCAGCTTGGGGGCCAGGCTGGGCGAGCAGTACTTC
>TRBJ1-4|few|TRBD1|TRBV7-6
CASSLQGAGEKLFF
TGTGCCAGCAGCCTCCAGGGGGCGGGTGAAAAACTGTTTTTT
>TRBJ1-1|-|-|TRBV7-9
CASSFDWATEAFF
TGTGCCAGCAGCTTCGACTGGGCCACTGAAGCTTTCTTT
>TRBJ1-2|few|TRBD1|TRBV12-3/TRBV12-4
CASSRRTGADYGYTF
TGTGCCAGCAGTCGGCGGACAGGGGCGGACTATGGCTACACCTTC
>TRBJ1-6|-|TRBD1|TRBV3-1
CASSQRTGVFNSPLHF
TGTGCCAGCAGCCAAAGGACAGGGGTCTTTAATTCACCCCTCCACTTT
>TRBJ2-7|few|TRBD1|TRBV18
CASSGQGANEQYF
TGTGCCAGCTCGGGACAGGGGGCTAACGAGCAGTACTTC
>TRBJ1-2|few|TRBD1|TRBV5-1
CASSEGAIGYTF
TGCGCCAGCAGTGAGGGGGCGATTGGCTACACCTTC
>TRBJ1-1|few|TRBD1|TRBV14
CASSQDNRGKAFF
TGTGCCAGCAGCCAAGATAACAGGGGGAAGGCTTTCTTT
>TRBJ1-6|few|-|TRBV5-1
CASSSALAGSYNSPLHF
TGCGCCAGCAGCTCCGCTCTAGCGGGCTCCTATAATTCACCCCTCCACTTT
>TRBJ2-5|few|-|TRBV29-1
CSADGLVRETQYF
TGCAGCGCCGACGGCCTAGTAAGAGAGACCCAGTACTTC